These 14 T cell receptor beta chains originate from one sample sequenced in a study of shared clonotypes between healthy human individuals. The data were produced by immunoSEQ multiplex PCR, yet TCRdb's version contains in-frame clones alone and is incomplete. The repertoire holds under 2,500,000 clones, roughly 95% seen once, with about 0.13% in the top ten. Sequenced material: naive CD4+ T cells sorted from blood. Subset: CD45RA+ positively selected. Every receptor here comes from a man aged 18-30 years in good health.

This clone was seen a single time. The V call is TRBV5-1, the J call TRBJ1-1; D ambiguous. In germline, CDR1 is SGHRS, CDR2 YFSETQ. The CDR3 contains 14 residues. V was shortened by 0 bases and J by 9 bases, with 15 bases between the two germline ends. The CDR3 DNA is TGCGCCAGCAGCTTGGAGGAAGGGCGGTTCAAAGCTTTCTTT. As protein: CASSLEEGRFKAFF.

The rearrangement links TRBV4-1 to TRBJ2-3, with 15 bases matching TRBD2. J was trimmed by 4 bases and V by 1 base; bases with no gene match: 12. The germline gives CDR1 MGHRA, CDR2 YSYEKL. CDR3 length: 20 amino acids. CDR3 sequence (DNA): TGCGCCAGCAGCCAAGGGTCGGGGACTAGCGGGGGGCGTGGTGCAGATACGCAGTATTTT. The encoded protein is CASSQGSGTSGGRGADTQYF.

This chain uses TRBV19 with TRBJ1-1, with D uncertain. The CDR3 is 14 residues long. Trimming removed 4 bases at V and 4 bases at J, with 13 bases between. Germline values: CDR1 LNHDA, CDR2 SQIVND (reference sequence). The CDR3 nucleotides are TGTGCCAGTAGTACCTACGGTATGGTCACTGAAGCTTTCTTT. It encodes CASSTYGMVTEAFF. The complete variable domain, with remaining parts taken from reference TRBV19 and TRBJ1-1, reads DGGITQSPKYLFRKEGQNVTLSCEQNLNHDAMYWYRQDPGQGLRLIYYSQIVNDFQKGDIAEGYSVSREKKESFPLTVTSAQKNPTAFYLCASSTYGMVTEAFFGQGTRLTVV.

This chain links TRBV10-3 with TRBJ2-2; D uncertain. This CDR3 region has 12 residues. Trimming stripped 4 bases from V and 9 bases from J, with 9 bases between. The V gene's germline CDR1 is ENHRY and CDR2 SYGVKD. The CDR3 nucleotides read TGTGCCATCAGTGCGGACGTGAGGGAGCTGTTTTTT. This encodes CAISADVRELFF.

The rearrangement uses TRBV19 and TRBJ1-3; 7 nucleotides align to TRBD1. The V gene's germline CDR1 is LNHDA and CDR2 SQIVND (reference sequence). The CDR3 is 20 amino acids. V lost 3 bases to trimming and J lost 0 bases; unmatched junction nucleotides: 17. CDR3 sequence: CASSIGPGGGTLVSGNTIYF. The CDR3 DNA follows: TGTGCCAGTAGTATCGGCCCTGGAGGGGGCACACTAGTCTCTGGAAACACCATATATTTT. Based on the CDR3 plus reference TRBV19 and TRBJ1-3, the full variable domain is DGGITQSPKYLFRKEGQNVTLSCEQNLNHDAMYWYRQDPGQGLRLIYYSQIVNDFQKGDIAEGYSVSREKKESFPLTVTSAQKNPTAFYLCASSIGPGGGTLVSGNTIYFGEGSWLTVV.

The chain carries TRBV5-1 and TRBJ1-1, with D perhaps TRBD1 (5 bases). The germline gives CDR1 SGHRS, CDR2 YFSETQ. The CDR3 runs 15 residues. Trimming removed 1 base at V and 0 bases at J, with 10 bases between. In nucleotides, the CDR3 is TGCGCCAGCAGCTTGACGGGACCGATGAACACTGAAGCTTTCTTT. Translated, it gives CASSLTGPMNTEAFF.

J is TRBJ2-1 and V is TRBV5-1; TRBD2 agrees at 7 bases. Per germline, CDR1 SGHRS and CDR2 YFSETQ. The CDR3 consists of 15 residues. The ends lost 5 bases at V and 6 bases at J; junction bases unmatched: 11. Here the CDR3 reads CASRQIGLVGNEQFF. CDR3 bases: TGCGCCAGCAGACAGATCGGACTAGTTGGCAATGAGCAGTTCTTC.

V and J are TRBV18 and TRBJ1-5; D is unresolved. The CDR3 length is 18 residues. CDR1 is KGHSH, CDR2 LQKENI, per germline. The germline V and J ends were trimmed by 2 bases and 0 bases, with 17 bases remaining between them. CDR3 sequence: CASSPYPAAPTSNQPQHF. DNA for the CDR3: TGTGCCAGCTCACCATACCCGGCAGCACCTACTAGCAATCAGCCCCAGCATTTT.

CDR3 in amino acids: CASSSTGTGVVETQYF. The CDR3 DNA is TGCGCCAGCAGCTCGACGGGGACAGGGGTAGTTGAGACCCAGTACTTC. This sequence joins TRBV5-1 and TRBJ2-5, with TRBD1 identical over 10 bases. With 3 bases clipped from V and 5 bases from J, the junction kept 10 bases outside the gene matches. The CDR3 runs 16 residues. Germline V gene sequence: CDR1 SGHRS, CDR2 YFSETQ.

J is TRBJ2-1 and V is TRBV5-1, with D hard to call. V lost 4 bases and J lost 8, with 16 bases in between. There are 14 residues in the CDR3. From germline, CDR1 is SGHRS and CDR2 YFSETQ. DNA of the CDR3: TGCGCCAGCAGCCCCGGACGCGAGGATGATGAGCAGTTCTTC. Protein sequence: CASSPGREDDEQFF.

The V and J genes are TRBV13 and TRBJ1-1; no clear D gene. Deletions cut 0 bases from V and 4 bases from J, with 6 bases between. There are 13 residues in the CDR3. Germline CDR1 and CDR2: PRHDT and FYEKMQ (reference sequence). In DNA, the CDR3 is TGTGCCAGCAGCTTAGGGGACGGCACTGAAGCTTTCTTT. Its translation: CASSLGDGTEAFF.

The V call is TRBV2, the J call TRBJ2-6, with a weak D call TRBD1 (6 bases). The length of the CDR3 is 16 residues. Trimming cost V 4 bases and J 0 bases, with 10 bases left between them. Per the germline V gene, CDR1 is SNHLY and CDR2 is FYNNEI. In DNA form, the CDR3 reads TGTGCCAGCAGTGCCCAGGACAGCTCTGGGGCCAACGTCCTGACTTTC. This gives the protein CASSAQDSSGANVLTF.

DNA of the CDR3: TGCGCCAGCAGCCAAGATCGGATTGTATCGTCTGGAAACACCATATATTTT. It is translated as CASSQDRIVSSGNTIYF. The rearrangement uses TRBV4-1 and TRBJ1-3; D call uncertain. This CDR3 comprises 17 residues. Germline V gives CDR1 MGHRA, CDR2 YSYEKL. With 0 bases removed from V and 1 base from J, the gap between germline ends came to 13 bases.

Note on this clone: Other nucleotide sequences in the sample specify the same CDR3. This sequence joins TRBV19 and TRBJ1-2, with a tentative D call TRBD1 (5 bases). The CDR3 is made up of 15 amino acids. V lost 0 bases to trimming and J lost 0 bases, with 8 bases between them. Germline V lookup: CDR1 LNHDA, CDR2 SQIVND (reference sequence). The CDR3 is CASSIDGRANYGYTF. Written as DNA, the CDR3 is TGTGCCAGTAGTATAGATGGCAGGGCTAACTATGGCTACACCTTC.